Presented here are 27 T cell receptor beta chains from one specimen sequenced in a study of cytomegalovirus exposure and HLA in healthy donors. Researchers ran the PCR with 60 Vbeta and 13 Jbeta primers. Sequencing was performed with immunoSEQ multiplex PCR; in TCRdb, only in-frame clones are kept and a portion is missing. The sample holds 40,000 to 45,000 clones, around 50% seen once. Sequenced material: PBMCs. The receptors were sampled from a human donor in good health.

The chain links TRBV4-3 to TRBJ1-6; no firm D call. Between the trimmed V and J ends, which lost 2 bases and 7 bases, there was a span of 6 bases. The length of the CDR3 is 13 residues. Germline loops: CDR1 LGHNA, CDR2 YSLEER. The CDR3 loop is CASSQLINSPLHF. DNA for the CDR3: TGCGCCAGCAGCCAACTAATAAATTCACCCCTCCACTTT.

The chain couples TRBV4-3 to TRBJ2-7; D perhaps matches TRBD2 (5 bases). Looked up from germline, CDR1 is LGHNA and CDR2 is YSLEER. This CDR3 contains 11 residues. V gave up 1 base and J gave up 7 bases, with 5 bases separating them. CDR3 protein: CASSQAGEQYF. DNA of the CDR3: TGCGCCAGCAGCCAAGCGGGGGAGCAGTACTTC.

This clone was seen a few times. The rearrangement uses TRBV6-5 and TRBJ1-4; D gene ambiguous. This CDR3 has 15 amino acids. Germline-derived CDR1 and CDR2 are MNHEY and SVGAGI. With 2 bases removed from V and 0 bases from J, the gap between germline ends came to 7 bases. DNA for the CDR3: TGTGCCAGCAGTTACGACACGGCAACTAATGAAAAACTGTTTTTT. It specifies CASSYDTATNEKLFF.

This clone was recorded a few times. The chain employs TRBV10-1 and TRBJ2-7, with 8 bases fitting TRBD1. V trimming: 6 bases; J trimming: 2 bases; junction bases outside the gene matches: 9. The germline V gene encodes CDR1 WNHNN and CDR2 SYGVQD (reference sequence). This CDR3 comprises 15 residues. For the CDR3, the DNA is TGCGCCAGCAGACGGGACAGGTCGATTGCCTACGAGCAGTACTTC. Protein sequence: CASRRDRSIAYEQYF.

This rearrangement joins TRBV19 to TRBJ1-3; D ambiguous. The J call may be wrong; the DNA end is better matched by TRBJ2-2. The CDR3 loop spans 15 amino acids. Germline loops: CDR1 LNHDA, CDR2 SQIVND (reference sequence). This CDR3 is CASNSQVQNTGELFF. The CDR3 DNA is TGTGCCAGTAACTCCCAGGTTCAGAACACCGGGGAGCTGTTTTTT.

The chain links TRBV5-1 to TRBJ2-1; 12 bases are a match to TRBD2. The CDR3 sequence is 15 residues long. The junction had 3 bases not matched to a gene; V was cut back by 4 bases and J by 4 bases. The V gene's germline CDR1 is SGHRS and CDR2 YFSETQ. The CDR3 bases are TGCGCCAGCAGCCGTGGGACTAGCGGGTACAATGAGCAGTTCTTC. As protein: CASSRGTSGYNEQFF. The variable domain in full, with the rest retrieved from reference TRBV5-1 and TRBJ2-1, is KAGVTQTPRYLIKTRGQQVTLSCSPISGHRSVSWYQQTPGQGLQFLFEYFSETQRNKGNFPGRFSGRQFSNSRSEMNVSTLELGDSALYLCASSRGTSGYNEQFFGPGTRLTVL.

This clone was detected a few times. This chain connects TRBV6-6 to TRBJ1-2; perhaps TRBD1 as D (6 bases). Germline values: CDR1 MNHNY, CDR2 SVGAGI (reference sequence). Deletions cut 2 bases from V and 9 bases from J, with 16 bases between. The CDR3 covers 14 residues. CDR3 bases: TGTGCCAGCAGTTACCCACAGGGAAGTCGGAGCTACACCTTC. Translating it yields CASSYPQGSRSYTF.

The genes are TRBV28 and TRBJ1-1; D possibly corresponds to TRBD1 (6 bases). The V end was cut by 1 base, the J end by 4 bases, with 16 bases between. Germline assignment: CDR1 MDHEN and CDR2 SYDVKM. The CDR3 loop spans 16 amino acids. The CDR3 region has the DNA TGTGCCAGCAGTTTATCCTGGGGGCTAGGGGGCACTGAAGCTTTCTTT. Translating it yields CASSLSWGLGGTEAFF.

The J gene is TRBJ1-2, the V gene TRBV6-6, with D possibly being TRBD1 (6 bases). CDR1 is MNHNY and CDR2 is SVGAGI in the germline V gene (reference sequence). The V gene lost 7 bases and the J gene lost 4 bases, with 13 bases spanning the gap. The CDR3 consists of 13 residues. CDR3 bases: TGTGCCAGCACCCAACAGGGCCGCTATGGCTACACCTTC. Encoded protein: CASTQQGRYGYTF.

This clone was recorded a few times. The V gene is TRBV7-3, the J gene TRBJ2-3; D possibly corresponds to TRBD1 (6 bases). CDR1 SGHTA and CDR2 FQGTGA come from the germline V gene. The CDR3 contains 14 residues. V lost 2 bases and J lost 3, with 9 bases in between. The CDR3 bases are TGTGCCAGCAGCTTAGGGGGACAAACAGATACGCAGTATTTT. Translation gives CASSLGGQTDTQYF.

CDR3 bases: TGTGCCAGCAGCTTATTCGCGGTTACTGGAAACACCATATATTTT. Amino acids: CASSLFAVTGNTIYF. The V gene is TRBV7-9, the J gene TRBJ1-3; D call uncertain. With 2 bases removed from V and 2 bases from J, the gap between germline ends came to 10 bases. CDR3 length: 15 amino acids. Germline-derived CDR1 and CDR2 are SEHNR and FQNEAQ (reference sequence).

The rearrangement uses TRBV7-9 and TRBJ2-5; tentative D call: TRBD1 (5 bases). V was shortened by 6 bases and J by 13 bases, with 24 bases between the two germline ends. CDR1 is SEHNR, CDR2 FQNEAQ, per germline (reference sequence). The CDR3 is 14 residues long. CDR3 sequence (DNA): TGTGCCAGCAGGCGCGCCAGGGAAAGAGGTGGAAGGTACTTC. It is translated as CASRRARERGGRYF.

This chain joins TRBV18 and TRBJ2-5; 10 bases line up with TRBD2. Germline V CDR1 and CDR2: KGHSH, LQKENI. This CDR3 has 15 residues. The V gene end was trimmed by 6 bases and the J gene end by 0 bases; junction bases not matched to a gene: 4. CDR3 residues: CASSQAGGHQETQYF. For the CDR3, the DNA is TGTGCCAGCTCCCAAGCGGGAGGGCACCAAGAGACCCAGTACTTC.

The rearrangement links TRBV4-1 to TRBJ2-7; 10 bases align to TRBD1. After removal of 0 bases from V and 6 bases from J, the junction contained 5 bases not matched to a gene. The CDR3 runs to 15 residues. Germline V gene sequence: CDR1 MGHRA, CDR2 YSYEKL. For the CDR3, the DNA is TGCGCCAGCAGCCAAGAAATCGGGACAGGGGTCGAGCAGTACTTC. This translates into CASSQEIGTGVEQYF.

J is TRBJ2-7 and V is TRBV28; a possible D gene is TRBD1 (5 bases). Germline CDR1 MDHEN, CDR2 SYDVKM. The CDR3 consists of 14 residues. V shed 8 bases and J shed 0 bases, with 14 bases lying between them. CDR3 DNA: TGTGCCAGCTTTCCTGGGCAGGGCTCCTACGAGCAGTACTTC. It codes for CASFPGQGSYEQYF. Full variable domain (missing parts from reference TRBV28 and TRBJ2-7): DVKVTQSSRYLVKRTGEKVFLECVQDMDHENMFWYRQDPGLGLRLIYFSYDVKMKEKGDIPEGYSVSREKKERFSLILESASTNQTSMYLCASFPGQGSYEQYFGPGTRLTVT.

This clone was picked up one time. The V gene is TRBV7-2, the J gene TRBJ2-1; TRBD2 agrees at 7 bases. The CDR3 length is 14 residues. The germline gives CDR1 SGHTA, CDR2 FQGNSA. After removal of 6 bases from V and 4 bases from J, the junction contained 6 bases not matched to a gene. The CDR3 region has the DNA TGTGCCAGCAGTACTAGCGACGGATACAATGAGCAGTTCTTC. This sequence encodes CASSTSDGYNEQFF.

The chain is built from TRBV6-5 and TRBJ2-1; D ambiguous. CDR3 size: 13 residues. The V end was cut by 5 bases, the J end by 6 bases, with 11 bases between. The germline V gene has CDR1 MNHEY and CDR2 SVGAGI. CDR3 sequence (DNA): TGTGCCAGCAGTGGCCAACAGCTCAATGAGCAGTTCTTC. Amino acids: CASSGQQLNEQFF.

This clone was detected a few times. This chain joins TRBV5-1 and TRBJ2-7; 16 bases are shared with TRBD2. The junction had 8 bases not matched to a gene; V was cut back by 0 bases and J by 2 bases. CDR1 is SGHRS, CDR2 YFSETQ, per germline. The CDR3 consists of 19 residues. CDR3 amino acids: CASSLAVGTSGRGTYEQYF. The DNA for the CDR3 is TGCGCCAGCAGCTTGGCGGTAGGGACTAGCGGGAGGGGAACCTACGAGCAGTACTTC.

This clone was seen only a few times. The gene calls are TRBV5-5 and TRBJ2-3, with D possibly being TRBD1 (5 bases). The CDR3 loop spans 15 amino acids. V was cut by 4 bases and J by 1 base, with 13 bases left in between. The V gene's germline CDR1 is SGHKS and CDR2 YYEKEE (reference sequence). Here the CDR3 reads CASSPREGRTDTQYF. As DNA, the CDR3 is TGTGCCAGCAGCCCCAGGGAAGGGCGCACAGATACGCAGTATTTT.

The V call is TRBV2, the J call TRBJ2-7, with 8 nucleotides matching TRBD2. The CDR3 has 14 residues. Per the germline V gene, CDR1 is SNHLY and CDR2 is FYNNEI. The V segment lost 7 bases and the J segment 0 bases; nucleotides outside the gene matches: 5. The CDR3 DNA reads TGTGCCAGCACAGAGCGGGAGACCTCCTACGAGCAGTACTTC. It is translated as CASTERETSYEQYF.

V usage is TRBV18 and J usage is TRBJ2-3, with 9 bases fitting TRBD1. The germline CDR1 and CDR2 sequences are KGHSH and LQKENI. This CDR3 has 18 residues. J gave up 4 bases and V 3 bases, and 14 bases lay outside the gene matches. The CDR3 DNA is TGTGCCAGCTCACCGCAGCGGGGACAGGGAATCAAATCAGATACGCAGTATTTT. Amino acids: CASSPQRGQGIKSDTQYF.

This clone has only a few counts. The J gene is TRBJ1-2, the V gene TRBV4-2; D unclear. Germline loops: CDR1 LGHNA, CDR2 YNFKEQ. V dropped 0 bases and J dropped 0 bases, with 8 bases sitting between them. CDR3 size: 15 residues. CDR3 bases: TGTGCCAGCAGCCAAGATCAACTGGCTAACTATGGCTACACCTTC. As protein: CASSQDQLANYGYTF.

Here the CDR3 DNA reads TGCGCCAGCAGAGCAGGACAGTCACAAAGCTCCTACGAGCAGTACTTC. Its protein is CASRAGQSQSSYEQYF. The chain employs TRBV5-1 and TRBJ2-7; D perhaps matches TRBD1 (6 bases). Trimming took off 5 bases at V and 0 bases at J, with 18 bases between the two ends. The CDR3 runs 16 residues. Germline V gene lookup returns CDR1 SGHRS and CDR2 YFSETQ. The whole variable domain, remainder taken from reference TRBV5-1 and TRBJ2-7, is KAGVTQTPRYLIKTRGQQVTLSCSPISGHRSVSWYQQTPGQGLQFLFEYFSETQRNKGNFPGRFSGRQFSNSRSEMNVSTLELGDSALYLCASRAGQSQSSYEQYFGPGTRLTVT.

The chain joins TRBV7-2 to TRBJ1-1; 10 nucleotides match TRBD1. Germline assignment: CDR1 SGHTA and CDR2 FQGNSA. V was clipped by 5 bases and J by 6 bases; unmatched bases: 12. The CDR3 contains 16 residues. This chain's CDR3 is CASSPYRDRGNPEAFF. The DNA for the CDR3 is TGTGCCAGCAGCCCCTACCGGGACAGGGGTAACCCTGAAGCTTTCTTT. The full variable domain, in which reference TRBV7-2 and TRBJ1-1 provide the parts outside the CDR3, is GAGVSQSPSNKVTEKGKDVELRCDPISGHTALYWYRQSLGQGLEFLIYFQGNSAPDKSGLPSDRFSAERTGGSVSTLTIQRTQQEDSAVYLCASSPYRDRGNPEAFFGQGTRLTVV.

The rearrangement joins TRBV29-1 to TRBJ2-1, with D uncertain. The CDR3 sequence is 14 residues long. Between the trimmed V and J ends, which lost 2 bases and 3 bases, there was a span of 11 bases. Looked up from germline, CDR1 is SQVTM and CDR2 is ANQGSEA. The DNA of the CDR3 is TGCAGCGTTGAACTGCAGGCCCTCTACAATGAGCAGTTCTTC. This sequence encodes CSVELQALYNEQFF.

CDR3 bases: TGTGCCAGCAGTTCCGGGACAGGGGGGAATGAAAAACTGTTTTTT. Translating it yields CASSSGTGGNEKLFF. The rearrangement uses TRBV28 and TRBJ1-4; 11 bases fit TRBD1. Germline V gene sequence: CDR1 MDHEN, CDR2 SYDVKM. The CDR3 consists of 15 residues. V trimming: 4 bases; J trimming: 5 bases; junction bases outside the gene matches: 3.

This clone was found a few times. The chain links TRBV14 to TRBJ1-2; a possible D gene is TRBD1 (6 bases). CDR1 is SGHDN and CDR2 is FVKESK in the germline V gene. This CDR3 region has 14 residues. The germline V and J ends were trimmed by 2 bases and 8 bases, with 15 bases remaining between them. The CDR3 sequence: CASSQSRDKGGYTF. The CDR3 DNA reads TGTGCCAGCAGCCAATCTCGGGACAAAGGAGGCTACACCTTC.